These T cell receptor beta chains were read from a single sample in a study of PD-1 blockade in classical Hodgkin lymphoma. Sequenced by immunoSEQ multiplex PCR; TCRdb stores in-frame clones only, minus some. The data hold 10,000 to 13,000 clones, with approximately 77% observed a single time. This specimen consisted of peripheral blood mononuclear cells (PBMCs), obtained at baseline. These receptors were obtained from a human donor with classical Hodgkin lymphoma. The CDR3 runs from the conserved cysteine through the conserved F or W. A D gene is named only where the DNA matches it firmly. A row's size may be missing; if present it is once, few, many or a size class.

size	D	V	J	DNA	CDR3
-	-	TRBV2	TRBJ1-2	TGTGCCAGCAGCCCAACGAGAGGCGAGATAGGCTACACCTTC	CASSPTRGEIGYTF
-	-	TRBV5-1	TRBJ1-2	TGCGCCAGCAGCTTGGTGATGGGGGGGAACTATGGCTACACCTTC	CASSLVMGGNYGYTF
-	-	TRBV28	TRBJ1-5	TGTGCCAGCAGTTTAGTTGATAGAGTTAATCAGCCCCAGCATTTT	CASSLVDRVNQPQHF
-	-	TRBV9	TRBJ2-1	TGTGCCAGCAGCCCTAGCCCCACACCCTACAATGAGCAGTTCTTC	CASSPSPTPYNEQFF
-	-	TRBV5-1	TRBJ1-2	TGCGCCAGCAGCTTGGACAGCCTCTATGGCTACACCTTC	CASSLDSLYGYTF
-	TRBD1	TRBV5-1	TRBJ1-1	TGCGCCAGCAGCAGAGGGACAGGGAGCACGAGCACTGAAGCTTTCTTT	CASSRGTGSTSTEAFF
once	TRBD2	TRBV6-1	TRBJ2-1	TGTGCCAGCAGTGAACCAGGGCTAGCGGGGGGCCGCAATGAGCAGTTCTTC	CASSEPGLAGGRNEQFF
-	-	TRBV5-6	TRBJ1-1	TGTGCCAGCAGCTTTTTACCTTCCGGGACCCTTGAAGCTTTCTTT	CASSFLPSGTLEAFF
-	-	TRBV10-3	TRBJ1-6	TGTGCCATCAAGGGCTCCTATAATTCACCCCTCCACTTT	CAIKGSYNSPLHF
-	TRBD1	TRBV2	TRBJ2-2	TGTGCCAGCAGTGAAACTCGGACAGGCACCGGGGAGCTGTTTTTT	CASSETRTGTGELFF
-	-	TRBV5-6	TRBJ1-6	TGTGCCAGCAGCTTGTCAGGTTTATATAATTCACCCCTCCACTTT	CASSLSGLYNSPLHF
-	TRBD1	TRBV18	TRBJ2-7	TGTGCCAGCTCACCAGACAGGGGGCTCGAGCAGTACTTC	CASSPDRGLEQYF
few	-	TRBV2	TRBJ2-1	TGTGCCAGCAGTGAAATCCCGGAGAGCTACAATGAGCAGTTCTTC	CASSEIPESYNEQFF
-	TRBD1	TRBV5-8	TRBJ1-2	TGTGCCAGCAGCTTACAGGGGTTCCTTGGCTACACCTTC	CASSLQGFLGYTF
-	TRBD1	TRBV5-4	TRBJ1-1	TGTGCCAGCAGCTTGGGCGGGGGGACAGGGTACACTGAAGCTTTCTTT	CASSLGGGTGYTEAFF
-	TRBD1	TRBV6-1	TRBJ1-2	TGTGCCAGCAGTGAAGGTGATCGGACAGGGTTGGGCTACACCTTC	CASSEGDRTGLGYTF
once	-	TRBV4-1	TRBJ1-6	TGCGCCAGCAGCCCCTTGGGGGGTTCACCCCTCCACTTT	CASSPLGGSPLHF
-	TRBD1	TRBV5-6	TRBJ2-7	TGTGCCAGCAGCCGGACAGGGCACGAGCAGTACTTC	CASSRTGHEQYF
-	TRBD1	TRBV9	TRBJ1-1	TGTGCCAGCAGCGCCGGACAGGCTCTCATGAACACTGAAGCTTTCTTT	CASSAGQALMNTEAFF
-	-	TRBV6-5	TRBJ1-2	TGTGCCATCAGTAAGGACAGTGGAGCTGGCTACACCTTC	CAISKDSGAGYTF
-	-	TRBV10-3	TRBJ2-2	TGTGCCATCAGTGAGACCGAACTTCGGACGGAGAAAAACACCGGGGAGCTGTTTTTT	CAISETELRTEKNTGELFF
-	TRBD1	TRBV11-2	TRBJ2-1	TGTGCCAGCAGCTTAGCCCCCTGGACAGGGTCTATCTACAATGAGCAGTTCTTC	CASSLAPWTGSIYNEQFF
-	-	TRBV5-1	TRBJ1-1	TGCGCCAGCAGCCAACAGGGTACTGGGACTGAAGCTTTCTTT	CASSQQGTGTEAFF
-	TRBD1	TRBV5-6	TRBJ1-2	TGTGCCAGCAGCTTGGCTGGGACAGGGTTGAAAGTTGCGGGCTACACCTTC	CASSLAGTGLKVAGYTF
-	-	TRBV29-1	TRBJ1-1	TGCAGCGTTGGTCGGGGAGGCGGCATGAACACTGAAGCTTTCTTT	CSVGRGGGMNTEAFF
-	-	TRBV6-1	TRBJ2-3	TGTGCCAGCAGTGCGAAGCGGGTTAGCACAGATACGCAGTATTTT	CASSAKRVSTDTQYF
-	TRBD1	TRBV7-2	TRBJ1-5	TGTGCCAGCAGCCGACAGGGTCAGCCCCAGCATTTT	CASSRQGQPQHF
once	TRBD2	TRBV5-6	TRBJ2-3	TGTGCCAGCACCCCCTGGGGAGGGGCCAGCACAGATACGCAGTATTTT	CASTPWGGASTDTQYF
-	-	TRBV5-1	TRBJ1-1	TGCGCCAGCAGCACTGGACAGTGGGGTCGTGGTGAAGCTTTCTTT	CASSTGQWGRGEAFF
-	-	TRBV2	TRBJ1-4	TGTGCCAGCTTTCCACCCCCAGGGGTGGATGAAAAACTGTTTTTT	CASFPPPGVDEKLFF
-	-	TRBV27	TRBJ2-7	TGTGCCAGCAGTCCCCGGGCTTCTTCCTCCTACGAGCAGTACTTC	CASSPRASSSYEQYF
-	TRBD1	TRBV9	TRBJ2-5	TGTGCCAGCAGCGTAGGAATATGGGACAGGGTAAAACAAGAGACCCAGTACTTC	CASSVGIWDRVKQETQYF
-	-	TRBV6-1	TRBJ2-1	TGTGCCAGCATTGCGGGACAGCCCTCCTACAATGAGCAGTTCTTC	CASIAGQPSYNEQFF
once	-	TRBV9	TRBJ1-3	TGTGCCAGCAGCGCGGACGGCTACTCTGGAAACACCATATATTTT	CASSADGYSGNTIYF
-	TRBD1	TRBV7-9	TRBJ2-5	TGTGCCATCGTGAGGGGATCGGGACAGAAAGAGACCCAGTACTTC	CAIVRGSGQKETQYF
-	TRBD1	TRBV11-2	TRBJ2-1	TGTGCCAGCAGTCCCGGGACAGGTCCCTACAATGAGCAGTTCTTC	CASSPGTGPYNEQFF
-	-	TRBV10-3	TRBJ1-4	TGTGCCATCAGTGAGGGCCAGGGCGAAAAACTGTTTTTT	CAISEGQGEKLFF
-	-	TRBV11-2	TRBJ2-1	TGTGCCAGCACCCTTACTAATGAGCAGTTCTTC	CASTLTNEQFF
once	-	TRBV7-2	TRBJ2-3	TGTGCCAGCAGCTTATATACAGATACGCAGTATTTT	CASSLYTDTQYF
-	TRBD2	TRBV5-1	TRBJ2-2	TGCGCCAGCAGCTTTACTAGCGCATTCTACGACAACACCGGGGAGCTGTTTTTT	CASSFTSAFYDNTGELFF
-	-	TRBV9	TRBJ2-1	TGTGCCAGCAGCGTAGCTACGAGCTCCTACAATGAGCAGTTCTTC	CASSVATSSYNEQFF
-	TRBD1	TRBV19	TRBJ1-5	TGTGCCAGTAGTTCGATAAGACAGGGGGCCAATCAGCCCCAGCATTTT	CASSSIRQGANQPQHF
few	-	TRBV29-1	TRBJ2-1	TGCAGCGTTGGCCCCGGGAACTACAATGAGCAGTTCTTC	CSVGPGNYNEQFF
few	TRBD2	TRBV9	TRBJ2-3	TGTGCCAGCAGCCCGCCTAGCGGGGGAGCCACAGATACGCAGTATTTT	CASSPPSGGATDTQYF
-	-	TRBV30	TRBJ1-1	TGTGCCTGGAGTTTCTACAGGAACACTGAAGCTTTCTTT	CAWSFYRNTEAFF
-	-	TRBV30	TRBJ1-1	TGTGCCTGGAGTGTCCGCCGAGACACTGAAGCTTTCTTT	CAWSVRRDTEAFF
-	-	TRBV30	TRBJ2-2	TGTGCCTGGAGTGTCTCAGGACGGGACACCGGGGAGCTGTTTTTT	CAWSVSGRDTGELFF
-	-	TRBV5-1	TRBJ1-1	TGCGCCAGCAGCCCTTCCCCGGGGAACACTGAAGCTTTCTTT	CASSPSPGNTEAFF
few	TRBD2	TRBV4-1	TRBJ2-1	TGCGCCAGCAGCCAAGAACTAGCGTCCTACGAGGATGAGCAGTTCTTC	CASSQELASYEDEQFF
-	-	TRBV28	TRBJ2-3	TGTGCCAGCAGCCTCCCTGGGGTCCGGGGCACAGATACGCAGTATTTT	CASSLPGVRGTDTQYF